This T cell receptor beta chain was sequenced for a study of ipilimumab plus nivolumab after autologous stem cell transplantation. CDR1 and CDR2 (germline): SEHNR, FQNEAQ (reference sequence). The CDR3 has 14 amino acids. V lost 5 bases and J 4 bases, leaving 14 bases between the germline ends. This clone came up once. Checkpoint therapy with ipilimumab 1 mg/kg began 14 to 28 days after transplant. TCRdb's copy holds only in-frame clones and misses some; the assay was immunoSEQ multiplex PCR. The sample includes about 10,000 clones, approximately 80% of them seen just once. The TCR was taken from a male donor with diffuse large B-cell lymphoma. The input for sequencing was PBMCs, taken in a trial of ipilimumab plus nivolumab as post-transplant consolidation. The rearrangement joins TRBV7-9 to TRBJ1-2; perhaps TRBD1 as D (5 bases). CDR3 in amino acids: CASSQAGLGYGYTF. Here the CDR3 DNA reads TGTGCCAGCAGCCAGGCAGGGTTGGGCTATGGCTACACCTTC.